Sequencing of this T cell receptor (beta chain) was carried out in a study of blood T cells in healthy people across ages. Background on the study: Template switching retrieved approximately one barcoded beta molecule for each two T cells.

Overall study findings and caveats: Long-lived donors exceeded aged donors in naive CD4+ cells and diversity.

It was with a sample-barcoded 5' primer and a J-beta primer mix that a second PCR of about 6 to 12 cycles was run. TCRdb analysed the 5' RACE reads with MiXCR anew, one entry per CDR3 protein. This table holds hundreds of thousands of distinct CDR3 sequences, 46% found once. For this clonotype: Antigen specificity is unknown.

Looked up from germline, CDR1 is DFQATT and CDR2 is SNEGSKA (reference sequence). Deletions cut 6 bases from V and 4 bases from J, with 22 bases between. This CDR3 region has 15 residues. This TCR came from a man aged 80 or over in good health. The specimen was blood. The V gene is TRBV20-1, the J gene TRBJ2-7; D may correspond to TRBD1 or TRBD2 (6 bases each). The CDR3 loop reads CSAIPTRGGIYEQYF. DNA for the CDR3: TGCAGTGCCATACCTACTAGAGGGGGGATTTACGAGCAGTACTTC.